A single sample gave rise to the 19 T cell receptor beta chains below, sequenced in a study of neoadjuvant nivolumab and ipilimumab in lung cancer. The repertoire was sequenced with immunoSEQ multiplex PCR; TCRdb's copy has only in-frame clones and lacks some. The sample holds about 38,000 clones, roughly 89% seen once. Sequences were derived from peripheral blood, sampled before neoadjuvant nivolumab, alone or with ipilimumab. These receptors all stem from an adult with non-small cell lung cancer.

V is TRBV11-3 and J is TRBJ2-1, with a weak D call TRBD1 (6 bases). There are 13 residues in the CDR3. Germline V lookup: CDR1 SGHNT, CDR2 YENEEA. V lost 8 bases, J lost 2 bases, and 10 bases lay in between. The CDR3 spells CASQGSPYNEQFF. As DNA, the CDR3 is TGTGCCAGCCAGGGGAGTCCCTACAATGAGCAGTTCTTC.

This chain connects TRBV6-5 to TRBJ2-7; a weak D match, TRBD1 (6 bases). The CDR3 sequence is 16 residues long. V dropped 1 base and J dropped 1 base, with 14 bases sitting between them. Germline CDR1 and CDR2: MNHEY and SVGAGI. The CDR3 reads CASSYYRVSSSYEQYF. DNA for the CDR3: TGTGCCAGCAGTTACTACAGGGTCAGCTCGTCCTACGAGCAGTACTTC.

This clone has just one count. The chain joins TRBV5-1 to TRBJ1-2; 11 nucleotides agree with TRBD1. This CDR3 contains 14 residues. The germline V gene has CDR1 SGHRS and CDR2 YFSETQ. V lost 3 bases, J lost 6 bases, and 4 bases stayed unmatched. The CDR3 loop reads CASSSGQGADGYTF. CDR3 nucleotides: TGCGCCAGCAGCTCTGGACAGGGGGCAGATGGCTACACCTTC.

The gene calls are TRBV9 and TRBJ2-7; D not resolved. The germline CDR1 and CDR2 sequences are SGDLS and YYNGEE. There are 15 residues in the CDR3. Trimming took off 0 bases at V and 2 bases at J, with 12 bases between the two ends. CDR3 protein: CASSVDQDPAYEQYF. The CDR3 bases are TGTGCCAGCAGCGTAGATCAGGATCCTGCCTACGAGCAGTACTTC.

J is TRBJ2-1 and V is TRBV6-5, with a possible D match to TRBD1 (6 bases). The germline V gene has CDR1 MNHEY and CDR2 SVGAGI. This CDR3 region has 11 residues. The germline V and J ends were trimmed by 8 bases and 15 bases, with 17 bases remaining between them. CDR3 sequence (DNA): TGTGCCAGCGGATACGTAGGGGGATGGTTCTTC. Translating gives CASGYVGGWFF.

The CDR3 region has the DNA TGCAGTGCTAGAAGGGATGAGCAGTTCTTC. Protein sequence: CSARRDEQFF. The gene calls are TRBV20-1 and TRBJ2-1; D ambiguous. V lost 2 bases, J lost 8 bases, and 4 bases lay in between. The CDR3 runs 10 residues. Germline V gene data show CDR1 as DFQATT and CDR2 as SNEGSKA (reference sequence).

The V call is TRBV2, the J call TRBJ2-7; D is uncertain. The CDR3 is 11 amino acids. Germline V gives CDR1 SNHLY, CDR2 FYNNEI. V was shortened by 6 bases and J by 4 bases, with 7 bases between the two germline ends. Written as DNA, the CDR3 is TGTGCCAGCAGCCTCAGGTACGAGCAGTACTTC. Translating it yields CASSLRYEQYF.

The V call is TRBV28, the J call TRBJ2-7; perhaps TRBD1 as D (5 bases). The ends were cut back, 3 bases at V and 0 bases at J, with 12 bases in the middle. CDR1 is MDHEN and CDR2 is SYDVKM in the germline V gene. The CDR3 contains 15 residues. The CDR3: CASSFRGYYSYEQYF. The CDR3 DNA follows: TGTGCCAGCAGTTTTAGGGGATACTACTCCTACGAGCAGTACTTC.

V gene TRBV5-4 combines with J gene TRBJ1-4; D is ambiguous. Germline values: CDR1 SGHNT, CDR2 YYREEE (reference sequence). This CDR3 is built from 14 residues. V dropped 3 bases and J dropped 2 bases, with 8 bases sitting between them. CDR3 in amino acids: CASSSAGTNEKLFF. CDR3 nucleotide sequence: TGTGCCAGCAGCTCGGCGGGGACTAATGAAAAACTGTTTTTT.

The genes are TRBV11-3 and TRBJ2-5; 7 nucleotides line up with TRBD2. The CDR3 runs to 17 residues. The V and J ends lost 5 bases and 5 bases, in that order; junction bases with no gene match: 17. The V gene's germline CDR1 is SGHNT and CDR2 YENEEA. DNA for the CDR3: TGTGCCAGCAGCCCGACCGGGGGGAGCGCCGCCCGGGAGACCCAGTACTTC. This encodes CASSPTGGSAARETQYF.

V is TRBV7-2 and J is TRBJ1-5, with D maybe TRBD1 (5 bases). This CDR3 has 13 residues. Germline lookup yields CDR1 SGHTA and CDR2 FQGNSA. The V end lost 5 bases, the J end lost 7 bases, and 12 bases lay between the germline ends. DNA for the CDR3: TGTGCCAGCAGCCCCCAGGGAGACCAGCCCCAGCATTTT. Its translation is CASSPQGDQPQHF.

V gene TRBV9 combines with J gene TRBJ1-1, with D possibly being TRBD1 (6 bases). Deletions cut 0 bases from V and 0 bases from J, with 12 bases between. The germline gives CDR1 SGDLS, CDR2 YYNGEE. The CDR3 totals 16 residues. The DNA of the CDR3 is TGTGCCAGCAGCGTAGGTGGGGGGGCCATGAACACTGAAGCTTTCTTT. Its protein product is CASSVGGGAMNTEAFF.

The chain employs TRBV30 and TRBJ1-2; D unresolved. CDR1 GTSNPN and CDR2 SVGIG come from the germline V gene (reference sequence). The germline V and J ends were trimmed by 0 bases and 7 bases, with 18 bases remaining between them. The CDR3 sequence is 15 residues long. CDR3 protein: CAWSVLEGREVGYTF. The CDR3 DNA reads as TGTGCCTGGAGTGTACTCGAAGGGAGGGAAGTTGGCTACACCTTC. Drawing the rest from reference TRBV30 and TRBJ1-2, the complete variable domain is SQTIHQWPATLVQPVGSPLSLECTVEGTSNPNLYWYRQAAGRGLQLLFYSVGIGQISSEVPQNLSASRPQDRQFILSSKKLLLSDSGFYLCAWSVLEGREVGYTFGSGTRLTVV.

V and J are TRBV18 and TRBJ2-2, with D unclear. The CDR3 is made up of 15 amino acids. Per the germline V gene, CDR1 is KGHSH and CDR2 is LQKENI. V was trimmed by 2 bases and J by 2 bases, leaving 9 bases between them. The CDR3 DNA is TGTGCCAGCTCACCAGCTAGAATAAACACCGGGGAGCTGTTTTTT. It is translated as CASSPARINTGELFF.

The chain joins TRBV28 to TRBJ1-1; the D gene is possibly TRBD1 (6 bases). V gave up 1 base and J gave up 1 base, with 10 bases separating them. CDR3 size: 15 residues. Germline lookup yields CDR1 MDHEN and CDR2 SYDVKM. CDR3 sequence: CASSLSYRANTEAFF. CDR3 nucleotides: TGTGCCAGCAGTTTATCGTACAGGGCGAACACTGAAGCTTTCTTT.

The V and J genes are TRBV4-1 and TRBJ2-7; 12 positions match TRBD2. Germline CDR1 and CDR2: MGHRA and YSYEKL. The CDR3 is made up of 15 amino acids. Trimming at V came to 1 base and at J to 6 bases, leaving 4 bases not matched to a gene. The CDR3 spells CASSQGLAGVPEQYF. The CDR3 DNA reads TGCGCCAGCAGCCAAGGACTAGCGGGAGTCCCCGAGCAGTACTTC.

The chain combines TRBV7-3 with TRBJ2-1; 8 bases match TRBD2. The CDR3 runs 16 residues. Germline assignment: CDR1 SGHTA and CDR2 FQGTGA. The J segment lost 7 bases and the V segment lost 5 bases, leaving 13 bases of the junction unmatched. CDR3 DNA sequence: TGTGCCAGCAGCCTCGGGGGGGTGCGGGAGGATAATGAGCAGTTCTTC. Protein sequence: CASSLGGVREDNEQFF.

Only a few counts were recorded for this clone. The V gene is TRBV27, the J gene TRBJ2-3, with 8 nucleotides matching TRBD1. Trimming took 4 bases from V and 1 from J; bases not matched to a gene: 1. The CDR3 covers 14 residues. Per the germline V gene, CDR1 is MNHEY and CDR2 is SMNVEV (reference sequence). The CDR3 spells CASSSGQGTDTQYF. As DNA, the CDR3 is TGTGCCAGCAGTTCGGGACAGGGCACAGATACGCAGTATTTT.

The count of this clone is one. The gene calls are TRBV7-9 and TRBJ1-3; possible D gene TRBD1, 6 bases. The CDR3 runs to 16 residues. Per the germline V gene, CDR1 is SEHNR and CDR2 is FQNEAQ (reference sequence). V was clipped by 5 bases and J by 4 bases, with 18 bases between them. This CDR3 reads CASSASRGADGNTIYF. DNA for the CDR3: TGTGCCAGCAGCGCCTCCCGGGGGGCCGACGGAAACACCATATATTTT.